A selection of T cell receptor beta chains follows, all from one sample in a study of technical replicates of blood from several donors. Clones were read by immunoSEQ multiplex PCR, and TCRdb kept only the in-frame ones, dropping some. In the table there are tens of thousands of clones, approximately 90% of which are singletons. The material sequenced was PBMCs. The receptors were sampled from a human donor in good health. Some clones in this sample may be carry-over from other donors' samples. CDR3s include the opening cysteine and the closing phenylalanine or tryptophan. The order of the fields is J gene, V gene, clone size, D gene, CDR3 protein, CDR3 DNA. D genes are given only for firm matches. Clone size, where shown, is once, few, many, or a class for clones that have expanded.

j_call: TRBJ1-2; v_call: TRBV2; clone_size: -; d_call: -; cdr3_aa: CASSSGNYGYTF; cdr3_nt: TGTGCCAGCAGTTCCGGTAACTATGGCTACACCTTC
j_call: TRBJ2-7; v_call: TRBV19; clone_size: -; d_call: -; cdr3_aa: CASRSGGSVQYF; cdr3_nt: TGTGCCAGCCGATCAGGGGGGTCCGTGCAGTACTTC
j_call: TRBJ2-1; v_call: TRBV9; clone_size: -; d_call: -; cdr3_aa: CASSVGGSGLNNEQFF; cdr3_nt: TGTGCCAGCAGCGTAGGAGGTAGCGGACTTAACAATGAGCAGTTCTTC
j_call: TRBJ1-3; v_call: TRBV6-1; clone_size: -; d_call: TRBD1; cdr3_aa: CASSEQGATSGNTIYF; cdr3_nt: TGTGCCAGCAGTGAACAGGGGGCGACCTCTGGAAACACCATATATTTT
j_call: TRBJ1-2; v_call: TRBV11-2; clone_size: -; d_call: TRBD1; cdr3_aa: CASSLSAGGGYGYTF; cdr3_nt: TGTGCCAGCAGCCTTAGCGCAGGGGGCGGCTATGGCTACACCTTC
j_call: TRBJ2-7; v_call: TRBV10-3; clone_size: -; d_call: TRBD2; cdr3_aa: CAISDPLAGSYEQYF; cdr3_nt: TGTGCCATCAGCGACCCACTAGCGGGCTCCTACGAGCAGTACTTC
j_call: TRBJ1-1; v_call: TRBV11-2; clone_size: few; d_call: -; cdr3_aa: CASSTLQGTPEAFF; cdr3_nt: TGTGCCAGCTCCACTCTCCAGGGGACCCCTGAAGCTTTCTTT
j_call: TRBJ2-3; v_call: TRBV10-3; clone_size: -; d_call: TRBD2; cdr3_aa: CAISRLAGDTDTQYF; cdr3_nt: TGTGCCATCAGTCGACTAGCGGGGGACACAGATACGCAGTATTTT
j_call: TRBJ1-2; v_call: TRBV5-4; clone_size: -; d_call: -; cdr3_aa: CASNRDFHNYGYTF; cdr3_nt: TGTGCCAGCAACCGGGACTTTCATAACTATGGCTACACCTTC
j_call: TRBJ1-6; v_call: TRBV27; clone_size: -; d_call: -; cdr3_aa: CASRTFASSYNSPLHF; cdr3_nt: TGTGCCAGCCGCACCTTTGCGAGCTCCTATAATTCACCCCTCCACTTT
j_call: TRBJ2-3; v_call: TRBV10-3; clone_size: -; d_call: TRBD2; cdr3_aa: CAIRGSGGFTDTQYF; cdr3_nt: TGTGCCATCAGAGGCAGCGGGGGGTTCACAGATACGCAGTATTTT